Listed here are 26 T cell receptor beta chains from one sample, sequenced in a study of Graves' ophthalmopathy and Graves' hyperthyroidism. Investigators amplified TCR beta CDR3 regions from RNA transcripts. Second-round multiplex PCR followed a first-round RT-PCR using HTBI primers. TCRdb reprocessed the multiplex PCR reads via MiXCR and lists one record per CDR3 protein. This table holds 200,000 to 300,000 distinct CDR3 sequences, roughly 50% found once. The sequencing input was peripheral blood. Source of these receptors: an adult man with Graves' ophthalmopathy.

This rearrangement joins TRBV20-1 to TRBJ2-7; D is uncertain. Deletions cut 5 bases from V and 6 bases from J, with 17 bases between. This CDR3 has 13 amino acids. Germline-derived CDR1 and CDR2 are DFQATT and SNEGSKA (reference sequence). The chain's CDR3 is CSACGHLVGEQYF. Written as DNA, the CDR3 is TGCAGTGCTTGCGGCCACCTAGTTGGCGAGCAGTACTTC.

V and J are TRBV9 and TRBJ2-7; D gene uncertain. Trimming removed 0 bases at V and 6 bases at J, with 10 bases between. Germline V gene sequence: CDR1 SGDLS, CDR2 YYNGEE. This CDR3 has 13 residues. In DNA form, the CDR3 reads TGTGCCAGCAGCGTAGATCCTCGAAGCGAGCAGTACTTC. Protein sequence: CASSVDPRSEQYF.

This clonotype has only a few counts. This chain links TRBV19 with TRBJ2-3; TRBD2 is a possible D gene (5 bases). Germline assignment: CDR1 LNHDA and CDR2 SQIVND (reference sequence). The CDR3 totals 15 residues. Trimming cost V 5 bases and J 4 bases, with 16 bases left between them. The CDR3 region is CASSLTRFGPDTQYF. CDR3 DNA: TGTGCCAGTAGTCTTACTAGATTCGGCCCAGATACGCAGTATTTT.

V usage is TRBV4-1 and J usage is TRBJ2-2, with unresolved D. Between the trimmed V and J ends, which lost 0 bases and 5 bases, there was a span of 1 base. The CDR3 runs 12 residues. Germline V gene sequence: CDR1 MGHRA, CDR2 YSYEKL. DNA of the CDR3: TGCGCCAGCAGCCAAGAGACCGGGGAGCTGTTTTTT. Encoded protein: CASSQETGELFF.

The chain recombines TRBV4-1 with TRBJ1-2; perhaps TRBD1 as D (6 bases). Germline V gene data show CDR1 as MGHRA and CDR2 as YSYEKL. Trimming pared 1 base from V and 4 bases from J, leaving 13 bases between. CDR3 length: 15 amino acids. CDR3 loop: CASSQVGGETYGYTF. CDR3 bases: TGCGCCAGCAGCCAAGTAGGGGGAGAGACCTATGGCTACACCTTC.

V usage is TRBV7-3 and J usage is TRBJ2-6; D not certain. V gave up 4 bases and J gave up 0 bases, with 13 bases separating them. This CDR3 contains 17 residues. Germline CDR1 SGHTA, CDR2 FQGTGA. The CDR3 protein is CASSSDTATSGANVLTF. The CDR3 coding sequence is TGTGCCAGCAGCTCCGATACAGCGACCTCTGGGGCCAACGTCCTGACTTTC.

This clonotype was seen only a few times. The rearrangement joins TRBV2 to TRBJ1-5; D call uncertain. The V gene's germline CDR1 is SNHLY and CDR2 FYNNEI. The CDR3 is made up of 14 amino acids. The ends were cut back, 5 bases at V and 4 bases at J, with 12 bases in the middle. CDR3 sequence: CASSSGTPNQPQHF. Here the CDR3 DNA reads TGTGCCAGCAGTTCCGGCACTCCAAATCAGCCCCAGCATTTT.

The chain employs TRBV4-1 and TRBJ2-7; no firm D call. The germline V gene has CDR1 MGHRA and CDR2 YSYEKL. The CDR3 sequence is 14 residues long. Trimming removed 6 bases from V and 2 bases from J, with 14 bases in between. The CDR3 sequence is CASRPIGRPYEQYF. The CDR3, as DNA: TGCGCCAGCAGGCCGATCGGTAGACCCTACGAGCAGTACTTC.

The CDR3 loop reads CSVQTFPNTGELFF. CDR3 nucleotides: TGCAGCGTTCAAACGTTCCCGAACACCGGGGAGCTGTTTTTT. The rearrangement links TRBV29-1 to TRBJ2-2; D gene unclear. The V and J ends lost 5 bases and 0 bases respectively, with 10 bases between them. Per the germline V gene, CDR1 is SQVTM and CDR2 is ANQGSEA. There are 14 residues in the CDR3.

This sequence joins TRBV7-8 and TRBJ2-5; D unresolved. Germline loops: CDR1 SGHVS, CDR2 FQNEAQ. CDR3 length: 9 residues. Trimming shortened V by 10 bases and J by 5 bases, and 5 bases separated the two germline ends. CDR3 residues: CATSETQYF. The CDR3 DNA reads TGTGCCACCTCGGAGACCCAGTACTTC.

The chain is built from TRBV9 and TRBJ1-6; TRBD1 might be the D (5 bases). Germline V gene sequence: CDR1 SGDLS, CDR2 YYNGEE. The V gene lost 5 bases and the J gene lost 6 bases, with 18 bases spanning the gap. This CDR3 comprises 16 residues. In DNA, the CDR3 is TGTGCCAGCAGTTTAGTAGGGGATGGTCCTAATTCACCCCTCCACTTT. Residues: CASSLVGDGPNSPLHF.

This chain links TRBV7-8 with TRBJ1-2; D not certain. The germline V and J ends were trimmed by 0 bases and 4 bases, with 21 bases remaining between them. The CDR3 sequence is 18 residues long. Germline CDR1 is SGHVS and CDR2 is FQNEAQ. Written as DNA, the CDR3 is TGTGCCAGCAGCTTAGCGCCGGGAGCCGGGGAGGCGATCTATGGCTACACCTTC. As protein: CASSLAPGAGEAIYGYTF.

This clonotype has ten or more counts. The rearrangement joins TRBV20-1 to TRBJ1-2; D remains unclear. Looked up from germline, CDR1 is DFQATT and CDR2 is SNEGSKA (reference sequence). V lost 1 base and J 4 bases, leaving 7 bases between the germline ends. The CDR3 runs 12 residues. This chain's CDR3 is CSARGTVYGYTF. CDR3 bases: TGCAGTGCTAGAGGGACCGTCTATGGCTACACCTTC.

This chain uses TRBV9 with TRBJ1-3; a possible D gene is TRBD1 (5 bases). V was pared by 4 bases and J by 1 base, with 9 bases between. This CDR3 is built from 14 residues. Germline-derived CDR1 and CDR2 are SGDLS and YYNGEE. CDR3 coding DNA: TGTGCCAGCAGCAGAAGGACATCTGGAAACACCATATATTTT. It yields the protein CASSRRTSGNTIYF.

CDR3: CASRRNLAYEQYF. CDR3 bases: TGTGCCAGTAGACGAAACTTGGCCTACGAGCAGTACTTC. The J gene is TRBJ2-7, the V gene TRBV19; no reliable D call. This CDR3 contains 13 residues. Trimming took off 6 bases at V and 2 bases at J, with 11 bases between the two ends. Germline V CDR1 and CDR2: LNHDA, SQIVND (reference sequence).

The chain carries TRBV19 and TRBJ2-2, with TRBD1 identical over 7 bases. The CDR3 is 14 amino acids. With 7 bases clipped from V and 1 base from J, the junction kept 3 bases outside the gene matches. CDR1 LNHDA and CDR2 SQIVND come from the germline V gene (reference sequence). CDR3 sequence: CASKGQLNTGELFF. The CDR3 DNA is TGTGCCAGTAAGGGACAGCTGAACACCGGGGAGCTGTTTTTT.

This clonotype was detected a few times. The chain combines TRBV5-1 with TRBJ1-2; no firm D call. In germline, CDR1 is SGHRS, CDR2 YFSETQ. The CDR3 contains 14 residues. V shed 0 bases and J shed 5 bases, with 11 bases lying between them. The CDR3 nucleotides read TGCGCCAGCAGCTTGGAGGGCGGCATTTATGGCTACACCTTC. It yields the protein CASSLEGGIYGYTF.

The rearrangement uses TRBV29-1 and TRBJ2-7, with 7 bases fitting TRBD1. This CDR3 comprises 14 residues. CDR1 SQVTM and CDR2 ANQGSEA come from the germline V gene. Germline trimming cut 5 bases from V and 2 bases from J; bases unmatched to any gene: 9. The CDR3 sequence: CSVQNRGLAYEQYF. The CDR3 DNA follows: TGCAGCGTTCAGAACAGGGGATTAGCCTACGAGCAGTACTTC.

The table lists this clonotype with a few counts. The rearrangement uses TRBV7-9 and TRBJ2-7; TRBD2 is a possible D gene (7 bases). This CDR3 comprises 16 residues. CDR1 SEHNR and CDR2 FQNEAQ come from the germline V gene (reference sequence). V gave up 5 bases and J gave up 3 bases, with 20 bases separating them. The DNA of the CDR3 is TGTGCCAGCAGCGGATGGGGTGGGGGGGCCAACTACGAGCAGTACTTC. Its translation is CASSGWGGGANYEQYF.

This clonotype was counted a few times. The chain combines TRBV5-8 with TRBJ2-7; TRBD1 is a possible D gene (6 bases). Trimming left V 3 bases short and J 1 base short, with 14 bases between. From germline, CDR1 is SGHTS and CDR2 YDEGEE. This CDR3 spans 15 amino acids. The CDR3 bases are TGTGCCAGCAGCTCACCGGGACATTCGTCCTACGAGCAGTACTTC. Translated: CASSSPGHSSYEQYF. The full variable domain, completed using reference TRBV5-8 and TRBJ2-7, is EAGVTQSPTHLIKTRGQQATLRCSPISGHTSVYWYQQALGLGLQFLLWYDEGEERNRGNFPPRFSGRQFPNYSSELNVNALELEDSALYLCASSSPGHSSYEQYFGPGTRLTVT.

The sample holds a few counts of this clonotype. The rearrangement uses TRBV24-1 and TRBJ2-5; D gene unclear. The V end lost 3 bases, the J end lost 0 bases, and 10 bases lay between the germline ends. The length of the CDR3 is 15 residues. Germline loops: CDR1 KGHDR, CDR2 SFDVKD. The DNA for the CDR3 is TGTGCCACCAGTGATACAGCCAACGACCAAGAGACCCAGTACTTC. Amino acids: CATSDTANDQETQYF.

The chain is built from TRBV20-1 and TRBJ2-5; D is unclear. Germline assignment: CDR1 DFQATT and CDR2 SNEGSKA (reference sequence). Trimming stripped 3 bases from V and 2 bases from J, with 10 bases between. The CDR3 spans 13 residues. CDR3 sequence (DNA): TGCAGTGCTAGTTTTCGAGCGCAAGAGACCCAGTACTTC. Translated, it gives CSASFRAQETQYF.

V and J are TRBV9 and TRBJ1-5; perhaps TRBD1 as D (5 bases). V lost 6 bases and J 5 bases, leaving 15 bases between the germline ends. CDR1 and CDR2 from the germline V gene are SGDLS and YYNGEE. The CDR3 runs 14 residues. The CDR3 region has the DNA TGTGCCAGCACTACCGGGACGGCCTATCAGCCCCAGCATTTT. It translates to CASTTGTAYQPQHF.

The chain joins TRBV19 to TRBJ1-2; D is unresolved. CDR3 length: 13 amino acids. Germline CDR1 and CDR2: LNHDA and SQIVND (reference sequence). Trimming removed 11 bases from V and 8 bases from J, with 21 bases in between. The CDR3 nucleotides read TGTGCCTGCAATTTGGGTGGCGGTTGGGGCTACACCTTC. Translating gives CACNLGGGWGYTF. The whole variable domain, remainder taken from reference TRBV19 and TRBJ1-2, is DGGITQSPKYLFRKEGQNVTLSCEQNLNHDAMYWYRQDPGQGLRLIYYSQIVNDFQKGDIAEGYSVSREKKESFPLTVTSAQKNPTAFYLCACNLGGGWGYTFGSGTRLTVV.

The rearrangement uses TRBV6-5 and TRBJ1-5; D is possibly TRBD1 (5 bases). The V and J ends lost 9 bases and 0 bases respectively, with 15 bases between them. The CDR3 extends over 15 amino acids. Germline V gives CDR1 MNHEY, CDR2 SVGAGI. The DNA of the CDR3 is TGTGCCAGTGCAACCGGGACTGTTAGCAATCAGCCCCAGCATTTT. Its protein product is CASATGTVSNQPQHF.

This clonotype occurred a few times. This sequence joins TRBV28 and TRBJ1-6; TRBD1 is a possible D gene (5 bases). V was clipped by 2 bases and J by 6 bases, with 8 bases between them. The CDR3 sequence is 14 residues long. From germline, CDR1 is MDHEN and CDR2 SYDVKM. The CDR3 DNA follows: TGTGCCAGCAGTTTAGGGGGTTTTAATTCACCCCTCCACTTT. Protein sequence: CASSLGGFNSPLHF.